This TCR beta chain was identified during a study of CD8 T cells in Susac syndrome. The authors sequenced TCR beta from blood CD8+ and CD4+ T cells. Reverse transcription of roughly 0.5 to 1 ug RNA was carried out with random hexamers. Amplification of the TCR beta CDR3 was carried out by immunoSEQ multiplex PCR, which spanned a total of 54 Vbeta and 13 Jbeta segments. TCRdb fed the immunoSEQ multiplex PCR reads into MiXCR, producing one record per CDR3 protein. This table holds about 440,000 distinct CDR3 sequences, around 85% found once. Trimming took off 1 base at V and 5 bases at J, with 12 bases between the two ends. The CDR3 has 14 residues. The germline V gene has CDR1 SGHRS and CDR2 YFSETQ.

This sequence joins TRBV5-1 and TRBJ2-5; D not certain. The origin of this receptor is a human donor with multiple sclerosis. Sequencing input: CD8+ T cells from PBMCs. The CDR3 loop is CASSLSSEEETQYF. The CDR3 region has the DNA TGCGCCAGCAGCTTGTCATCTGAGGAGGAGACCCAGTACTTC.